This TCR beta chain was obtained from a study of blood T cell repertoires in COVID-19. Study summary: Material from acute and convalescent COVID-19 was sourced from the United States, Italy and Spain.

CDR1 is MDHEN and CDR2 is SYDVKM in the germline V gene. There are 15 residues in the CDR3. J lost 2 bases, V lost 3 bases, and 6 bases had no gene match. Generated by immunoSEQ multiplex PCR, the TCRdb table keeps only in-frame clones and is missing some. Of some 420,000 clones in the sample, roughly nine tenths are singletons; the top ten hold roughly 1.1%. Sequencing input: PBMCs or T cells enriched from blood (not recorded which). V and J are TRBV28 and TRBJ2-7; 8 nucleotides line up with TRBD2. The clonotype comes from a man younger than 40 who had recovered from COVID-19. CDR3 nucleotide sequence: TGTGCCAGCAGTTTTGCGGGACTAGAGGCCTACGAGCAGTACTTC. It yields the protein CASSFAGLEAYEQYF.